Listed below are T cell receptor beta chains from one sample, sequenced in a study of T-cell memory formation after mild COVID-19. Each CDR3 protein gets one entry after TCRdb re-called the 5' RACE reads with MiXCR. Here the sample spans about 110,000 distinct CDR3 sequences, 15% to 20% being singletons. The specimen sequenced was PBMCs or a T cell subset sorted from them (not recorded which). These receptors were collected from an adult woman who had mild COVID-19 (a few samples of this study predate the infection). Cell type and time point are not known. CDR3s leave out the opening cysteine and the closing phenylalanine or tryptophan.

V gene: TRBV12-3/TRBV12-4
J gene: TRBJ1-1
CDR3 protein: ASRDPNTEAF

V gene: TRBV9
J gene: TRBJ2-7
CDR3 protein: ASSPSGTTYEQY

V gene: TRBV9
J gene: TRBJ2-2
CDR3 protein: ASSLWDRGSGELF

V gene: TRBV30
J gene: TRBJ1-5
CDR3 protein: AWSWGDSNQPQH

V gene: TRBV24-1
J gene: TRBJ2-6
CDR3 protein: ATAEWGANVLT

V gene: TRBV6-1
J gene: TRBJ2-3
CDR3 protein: ASSEGRGADTQY

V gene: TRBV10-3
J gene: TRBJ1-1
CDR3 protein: ASAGFETQGAFTEAF

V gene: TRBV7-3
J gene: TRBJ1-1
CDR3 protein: ASSLSAGAGRNTEAF

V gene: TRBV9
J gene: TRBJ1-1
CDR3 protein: ASSVAPNFGGMNTEAF

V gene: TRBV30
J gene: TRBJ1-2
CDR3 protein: AWSTTGEYGYT

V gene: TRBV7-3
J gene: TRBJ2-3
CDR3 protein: ASSLTGQGGTDTQY

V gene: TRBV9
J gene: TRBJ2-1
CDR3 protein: ASSDGAWENEQF

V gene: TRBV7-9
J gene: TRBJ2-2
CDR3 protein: ASIRRDWHGRGTGELF

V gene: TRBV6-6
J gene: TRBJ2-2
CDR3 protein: ASSYGTGINTGELF

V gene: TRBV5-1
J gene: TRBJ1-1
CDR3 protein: ASSLAPGTGEAF

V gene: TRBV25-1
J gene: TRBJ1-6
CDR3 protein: ASVGTGGNSPLH

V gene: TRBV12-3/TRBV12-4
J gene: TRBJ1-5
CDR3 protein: ASSVAIDQPQH

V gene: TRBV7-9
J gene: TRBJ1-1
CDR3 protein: ASSLGRENTEAF

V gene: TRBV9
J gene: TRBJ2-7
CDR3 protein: ASSAPTGSSYEQY

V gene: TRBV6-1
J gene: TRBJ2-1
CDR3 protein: ASGTGYDEQF

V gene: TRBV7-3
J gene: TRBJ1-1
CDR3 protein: ASSPGEALNTEAF

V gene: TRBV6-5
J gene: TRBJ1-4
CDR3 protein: ASSSRTEANEKLF

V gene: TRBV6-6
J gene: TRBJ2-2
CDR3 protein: ATPGTKATGELF

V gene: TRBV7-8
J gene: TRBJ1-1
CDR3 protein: ASSLANVAEAF

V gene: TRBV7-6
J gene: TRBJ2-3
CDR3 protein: ASSEHQGVAADTQY

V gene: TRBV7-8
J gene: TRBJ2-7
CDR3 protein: ASSLPGTSYEQY

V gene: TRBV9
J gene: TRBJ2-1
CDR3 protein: ASSGSENKQF

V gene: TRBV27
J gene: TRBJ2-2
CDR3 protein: ASSLYSGGALGELF

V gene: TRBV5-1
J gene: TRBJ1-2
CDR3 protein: ASSLDVSLMART

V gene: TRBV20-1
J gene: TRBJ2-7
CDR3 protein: SARDPQGNYEQY

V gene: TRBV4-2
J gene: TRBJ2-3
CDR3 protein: ASSPLRTDTQY

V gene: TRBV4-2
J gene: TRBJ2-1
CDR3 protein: ASSQVGLAANLEQF

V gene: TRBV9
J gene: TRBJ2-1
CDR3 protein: ASSTALLNEQF

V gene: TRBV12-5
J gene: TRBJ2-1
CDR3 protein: ASGLGVGDEQF

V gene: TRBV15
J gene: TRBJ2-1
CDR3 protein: ATSREKYRDRGWWEQF

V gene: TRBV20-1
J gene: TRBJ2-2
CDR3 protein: SARDQLAGDTGELF

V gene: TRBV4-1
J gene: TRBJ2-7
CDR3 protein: ASSQYVSYEQY

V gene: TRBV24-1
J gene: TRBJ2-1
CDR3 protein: ATRRGRGNNEQF

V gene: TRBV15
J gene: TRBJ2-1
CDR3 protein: ATSSPPGLAGTYEQF

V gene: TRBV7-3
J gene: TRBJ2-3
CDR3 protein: ASSNGLAGRTDTQY

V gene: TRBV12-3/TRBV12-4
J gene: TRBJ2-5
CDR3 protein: ASSRMALTGSWETQY

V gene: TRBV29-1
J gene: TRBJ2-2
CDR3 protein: SVADSLSGELF

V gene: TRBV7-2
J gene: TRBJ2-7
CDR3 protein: ASSLDFDEQY

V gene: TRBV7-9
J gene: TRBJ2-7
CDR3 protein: ASSEGTSGRDYEQY